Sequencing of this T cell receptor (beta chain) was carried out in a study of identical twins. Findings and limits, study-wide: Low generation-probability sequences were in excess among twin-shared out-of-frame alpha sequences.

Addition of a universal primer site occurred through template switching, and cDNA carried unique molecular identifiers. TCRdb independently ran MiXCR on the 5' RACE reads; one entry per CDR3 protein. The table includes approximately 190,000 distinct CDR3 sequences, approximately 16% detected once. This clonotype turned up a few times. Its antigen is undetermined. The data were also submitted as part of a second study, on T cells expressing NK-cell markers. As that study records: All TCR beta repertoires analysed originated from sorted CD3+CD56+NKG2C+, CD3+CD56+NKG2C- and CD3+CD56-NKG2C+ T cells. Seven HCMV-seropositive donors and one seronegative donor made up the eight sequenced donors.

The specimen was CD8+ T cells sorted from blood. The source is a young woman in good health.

In DNA form, the CDR3 reads TGTGCCAGCAGTTATAATTTCGGAGAAGCTATGGATACGCAGTATTTT. This sequence encodes CASSYNFGEAMDTQYF. The gene calls are TRBV6-5 and TRBJ2-3; D remains ambiguous. Germline assignment: CDR1 MNHEY and CDR2 SVGAGI. The CDR3 has 16 residues. V lost 3 bases and J lost 6, with 19 bases in between.